One and the same sample provided the 18 T cell receptor beta chains below, sequenced in a study of cytomegalovirus exposure and HLA in healthy donors. 13 Jbeta primers and 60 Vbeta primers were used for the PCR. Measured with immunoSEQ multiplex PCR; TCRdb has only the in-frame clones, and not every one. The sample lists some 200,000 clones; approximately 80% were seen once. What was sequenced was PBMCs. Source of these receptors: a boy younger than 10 in good health and CMV-seronegative.

V usage is TRBV7-9 and J usage is TRBJ2-3, with D perhaps TRBD2 (6 bases). This CDR3 is built from 14 residues. Germline V lookup: CDR1 SEHNR, CDR2 FQNEAQ (reference sequence). The germline V and J ends were trimmed by 2 bases and 1 base, with 7 bases remaining between them. CDR3 protein: CASSLTGGTDTQYF. In DNA, the CDR3 is TGTGCCAGCAGCTTAACGGGAGGCACAGATACGCAGTATTTT.

This clone was found once. This chain uses TRBV27 with TRBJ2-1; 12 bases line up with TRBD2. The CDR3 spans 16 residues. V dropped 3 bases and J dropped 7; count of bases not matched to a gene: 7. The germline gives CDR1 MNHEY, CDR2 SMNVEV (reference sequence). CDR3: CASSLLAGGPTNEQFF. The CDR3 region has the DNA TGTGCCAGCAGTTTGCTAGCGGGGGGGCCTACAAATGAGCAGTTCTTC.

The chain couples TRBV27 to TRBJ2-3; the match to TRBD2 covers 7 bases. The CDR3 runs 18 residues. The V gene's germline CDR1 is MNHEY and CDR2 SMNVEV (reference sequence). V shed 3 bases and J 6 bases; nucleotides not matched to a gene: 18. The CDR3 is CASSLAGEPPPATDTQYF. The DNA for the CDR3 is TGTGCCAGCAGTTTGGCGGGAGAGCCCCCTCCCGCAACGGATACGCAGTATTTT.

This clone has more than one count but fewer than ten. This rearrangement joins TRBV11-2 to TRBJ1-1, with D possibly TRBD1 on 5 matching bases. V lost 8 bases to trimming and J lost 1 base, with 14 bases between them. Germline V gene lookup returns CDR1 SGHAT and CDR2 FQNNGV. The CDR3 is 14 amino acids. CDR3 sequence: CASSQGTPNTEAFF. CDR3 DNA: TGTGCCAGCTCCCAGGGAACACCGAACACTGAAGCTTTCTTT.

V usage is TRBV2 and J usage is TRBJ2-1; 7 bases fit TRBD2. The CDR3 sequence is 18 residues long. The V gene's germline CDR1 is SNHLY and CDR2 FYNNEI. J lost 5 bases, V lost 4 bases, and 17 bases had no gene match. CDR3 bases: TGTGCCAGCAGTGCCCCTTACGCCCCGGGACGGGGGGACAATGAGCAGTTCTTC. Protein: CASSAPYAPGRGDNEQFF.

This clone was observed a single time. The chain links TRBV19 to TRBJ2-3; D is ambiguous. The CDR3 spans 13 residues. Germline values: CDR1 LNHDA, CDR2 SQIVND (reference sequence). The V gene lost 4 bases and the J gene lost 5 bases, with 10 bases spanning the gap. In nucleotides, the CDR3 is TGTGCCAGTAGTAGAGAACTCGAAGATACGCAGTATTTT. It codes for CASSRELEDTQYF.

This chain connects TRBV5-1 to TRBJ2-1; the D gene is possibly TRBD2 (5 bases). This CDR3 is 15 amino acids long. V lost 0 bases to trimming and J lost 8 bases, with 15 bases between them. Germline CDR1 is SGHRS and CDR2 is YFSETQ. CDR3 DNA sequence: TGCGCCAGCAGCTTGGAATCCTCGGGATACGATGAGCAGTTCTTC. The encoded protein is CASSLESSGYDEQFF.

This chain connects TRBV2 to TRBJ1-2; D unclear. CDR1 is SNHLY, CDR2 FYNNEI, per germline. This CDR3 has 16 residues. The V end was cut by 0 bases, the J end by 7 bases, with 18 bases between. CDR3 residues: CASSEALGRAVGGYTF. The CDR3 nucleotides read TGTGCCAGCAGTGAAGCGCTCGGCAGAGCGGTGGGTGGCTACACCTTC.

CDR3 sequence: CASSPGFNEKLFF. CDR3 sequence (DNA): TGTGCCAGTAGTCCGGGGTTTAATGAAAAACTGTTTTTT. This chain connects TRBV19 to TRBJ1-4; D not resolved. Germline V gene sequence: CDR1 LNHDA, CDR2 SQIVND (reference sequence). The CDR3 is made up of 13 amino acids. V dropped 5 bases and J dropped 4 bases, with 8 bases sitting between them.

The chain couples TRBV7-8 to TRBJ1-2, with D perhaps matching TRBD1 (6 bases). V gave up 4 bases and J gave up 8 bases, with 11 bases separating them. CDR1 and CDR2 from the germline V gene are SGHVS and FQNEAQ. This CDR3 region has 12 residues. CDR3 sequence reads: CASSSGTSGYTF. CDR3 DNA: TGTGCCAGCAGCTCCGGGACATCGGGCTACACCTTC.

The rearrangement joins TRBV5-4 to TRBJ2-3; 7 nucleotides line up with TRBD2. Trimming at V came to 3 bases and at J to 1 base, leaving 5 bases not matched to a gene. Germline lookup yields CDR1 SGHNT and CDR2 YYREEE (reference sequence). The CDR3 is 15 residues long. The CDR3 loop reads CASSSPGGGTDTQYF. The CDR3 DNA is TGTGCCAGCAGCTCGCCGGGGGGTGGCACAGATACGCAGTATTTT. Variable domain in full (rest from reference TRBV5-4 and TRBJ2-3): ETGVTQSPTHLIKTRGQQVTLRCSSQSGHNTVSWYQQALGQGPQFIFQYYREEENGRGNFPPRFSGLQFPNYSSELNVNALELDDSALYLCASSSPGGGTDTQYFGPGTRLTVL.

The V call is TRBV7-2, the J call TRBJ2-7, with 8 bases that match TRBD2. The CDR3 has 14 residues. From germline, CDR1 is SGHTA and CDR2 FQGNSA. Unmatched junction bases numbered 5, after V lost 5 bases and J lost 2 bases. The CDR3 region is CASSGRAGAYEQYF. CDR3 DNA sequence: TGTGCCAGCAGCGGGAGAGCGGGGGCCTACGAGCAGTACTTC.

The genes are TRBV11-1 and TRBJ1-5; D unclear. Deletions cut 3 bases from V and 7 bases from J, with 10 bases between. The V gene's germline CDR1 is SGHAT and CDR2 FQDESV (reference sequence). The length of the CDR3 is 13 residues. CDR3 amino acids: CASSFGVGQPQHF. The CDR3 DNA reads TGTGCCAGCAGCTTCGGGGTTGGCCAGCCCCAGCATTTT. The variable domain in full, completed from reference TRBV11-1 and TRBJ1-5, reads EAEVAQSPRYKITEKSQAVAFWCDPISGHATLYWYRQILGQGPELLVQFQDESVVDDSQLPKDRFSAERLKGVDSTLKIQPAELGDSAMYLCASSFGVGQPQHFGDGTRLSIL.

This chain uses TRBV2 with TRBJ2-7; D unresolved. V dropped 6 bases and J dropped 3 bases, with 6 bases sitting between them. Germline assignment: CDR1 SNHLY and CDR2 FYNNEI. CDR3 size: 11 residues. The CDR3 reads CASRAYYEQYF. The CDR3 DNA reads TGTGCCAGCAGAGCATACTACGAGCAGTACTTC.

This clone was observed a few times. The chain employs TRBV2 and TRBJ1-2; TRBD1 matches 7 bases. In germline, CDR1 is SNHLY, CDR2 FYNNEI. Losses at the gene ends were 4 bases for V and 5 bases for J; bases not matched to a gene: 4. This CDR3 is 13 amino acids long. The CDR3 reads CASSAGTVYGYTF. As DNA, the CDR3 is TGTGCCAGCAGTGCGGGGACAGTGTATGGCTACACCTTC.

The sample holds one count of this clone. The chain employs TRBV19 and TRBJ1-5; 10 positions agree with TRBD1. Unmatched junction bases numbered 5, after V lost 3 bases and J lost 6 bases. This CDR3 has 15 residues. Germline V CDR1 and CDR2: LNHDA, SQIVND (reference sequence). This chain's CDR3 is CASSMTGTGAQPQHF. The CDR3 region has the DNA TGTGCCAGTAGTATGACTGGGACAGGGGCTCAGCCCCAGCATTTT. The whole variable domain, remainder taken from reference TRBV19 and TRBJ1-5, is DGGITQSPKYLFRKEGQNVTLSCEQNLNHDAMYWYRQDPGQGLRLIYYSQIVNDFQKGDIAEGYSVSREKKESFPLTVTSAQKNPTAFYLCASSMTGTGAQPQHFGDGTRLSIL.

V gene TRBV6-1 combines with J gene TRBJ1-3; 9 bases map to TRBD1. This CDR3 has 15 residues. After removal of 7 bases from V and 4 bases from J, the junction contained 8 bases not matched to a gene. The germline gives CDR1 MNHNS, CDR2 SASEGT. As DNA, the CDR3 is TGTGCCAGCATGGGACAGGGTAGTCCCGGAAACACCATATATTTT. This sequence encodes CASMGQGSPGNTIYF.

The V and J genes are TRBV13 and TRBJ1-2; D is possibly TRBD1 (6 bases). The ends were cut back, 7 bases at V and 0 bases at J, with 15 bases in the middle. The CDR3 has 15 residues. The germline CDR1 and CDR2 sequences are PRHDT and FYEKMQ (reference sequence). CDR3 DNA sequence: TGTGCCAGCACACTGGGCAGGGGTGCTAACTATGGCTACACCTTC. This codes for CASTLGRGANYGYTF.